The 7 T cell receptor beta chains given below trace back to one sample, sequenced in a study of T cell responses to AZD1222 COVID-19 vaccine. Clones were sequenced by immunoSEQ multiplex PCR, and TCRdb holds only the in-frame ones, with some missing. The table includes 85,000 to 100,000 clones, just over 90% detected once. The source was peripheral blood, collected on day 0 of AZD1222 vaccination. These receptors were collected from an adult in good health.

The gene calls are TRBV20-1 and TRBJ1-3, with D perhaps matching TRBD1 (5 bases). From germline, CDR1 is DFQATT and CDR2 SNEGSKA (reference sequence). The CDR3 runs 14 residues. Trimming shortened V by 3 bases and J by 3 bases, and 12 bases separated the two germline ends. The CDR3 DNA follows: TGCAGTGCTAGTGCGCAGGGCCATGGAAACACCATATATTTT. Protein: CSASAQGHGNTIYF.

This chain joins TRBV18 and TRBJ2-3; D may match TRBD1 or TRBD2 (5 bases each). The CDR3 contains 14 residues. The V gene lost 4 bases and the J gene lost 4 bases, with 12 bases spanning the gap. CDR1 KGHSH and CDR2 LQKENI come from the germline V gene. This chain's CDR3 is CASSLLRDADTQYF. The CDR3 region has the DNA TGTGCCAGCTCACTTCTAAGGGACGCAGATACGCAGTATTTT.

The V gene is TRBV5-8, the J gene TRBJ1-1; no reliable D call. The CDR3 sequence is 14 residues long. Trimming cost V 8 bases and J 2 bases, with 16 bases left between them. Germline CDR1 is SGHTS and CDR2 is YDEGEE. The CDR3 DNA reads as TGTGCCAGTATAGCTGGACCAGATAACACTGAAGCTTTCTTT. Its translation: CASIAGPDNTEAFF.

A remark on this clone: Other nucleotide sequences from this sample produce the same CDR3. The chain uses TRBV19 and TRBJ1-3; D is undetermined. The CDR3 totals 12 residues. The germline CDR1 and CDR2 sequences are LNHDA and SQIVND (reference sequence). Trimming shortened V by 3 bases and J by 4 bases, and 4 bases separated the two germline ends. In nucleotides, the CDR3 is TGTGCCAGTAGTATTTCGGGAAACACCATATATTTT. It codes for CASSISGNTIYF.

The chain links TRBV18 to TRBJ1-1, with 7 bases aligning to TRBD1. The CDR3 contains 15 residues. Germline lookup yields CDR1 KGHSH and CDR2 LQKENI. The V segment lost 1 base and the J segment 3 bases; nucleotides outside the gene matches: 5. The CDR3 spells CASSPRDRVDTEAFF. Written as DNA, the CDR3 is TGTGCCAGCTCACCACGTGACAGGGTCGACACTGAAGCTTTCTTT.

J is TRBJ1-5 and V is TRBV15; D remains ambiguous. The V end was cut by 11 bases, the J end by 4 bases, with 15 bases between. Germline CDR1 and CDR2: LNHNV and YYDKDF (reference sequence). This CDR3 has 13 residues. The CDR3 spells CAAGSRINQPQHF. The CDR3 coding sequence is TGTGCCGCCGGGTCCCGTATTAATCAGCCCCAGCATTTT.

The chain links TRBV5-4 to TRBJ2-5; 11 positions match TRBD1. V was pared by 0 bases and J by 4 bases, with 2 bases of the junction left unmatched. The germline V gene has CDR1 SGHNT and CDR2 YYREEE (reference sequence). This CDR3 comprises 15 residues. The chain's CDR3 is CASSLGGTGGETQYF. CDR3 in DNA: TGTGCCAGCAGCTTGGGAGGGACAGGGGGAGAGACCCAGTACTTC.